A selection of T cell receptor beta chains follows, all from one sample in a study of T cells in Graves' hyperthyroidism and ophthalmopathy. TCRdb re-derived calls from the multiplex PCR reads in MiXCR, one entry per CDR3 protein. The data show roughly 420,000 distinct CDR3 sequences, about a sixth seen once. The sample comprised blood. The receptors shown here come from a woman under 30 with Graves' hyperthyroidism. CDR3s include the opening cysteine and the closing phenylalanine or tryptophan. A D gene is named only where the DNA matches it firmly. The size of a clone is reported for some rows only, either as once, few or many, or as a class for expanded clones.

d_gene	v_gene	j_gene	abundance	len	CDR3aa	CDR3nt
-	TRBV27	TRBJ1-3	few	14	CASSLSSFGNTIYF	TGTGCCAGCAGTTTATCTTCCTTTGGAAACACCATATATTTT
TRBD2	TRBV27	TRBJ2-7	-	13	CASAGLAEYEQYF	TGTGCCAGCGCCGGACTAGCGGAATACGAGCAGTACTTC
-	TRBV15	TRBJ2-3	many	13	CATKGSPTDTQYF	TGTGCCACCAAGGGATCTCCCACAGATACGCAGTATTTT
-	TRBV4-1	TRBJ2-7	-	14	CASSQDTAGTEQYF	TGCGCCAGCAGCCAAGATACGGCAGGGACCGAGCAGTACTTC
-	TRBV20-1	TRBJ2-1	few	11	CSASHRGEQFF	TGCAGTGCTAGCCACCGGGGCGAGCAGTTCTTC
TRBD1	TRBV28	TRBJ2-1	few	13	CASSQGQGRLQFF	TGTGCCAGCAGTCAAGGACAGGGTCGGTTGCAGTTCTTC
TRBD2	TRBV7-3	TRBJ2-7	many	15	CASSRGGGSSDEQYF	TGTGCCAGCAGCCGGGGGGGTGGGTCCTCCGACGAGCAGTACTTC
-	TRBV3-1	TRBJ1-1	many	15	CASRLEGGRNTEAFF	TGTGCCAGCAGATTAGAAGGGGGAAGGAACACTGAAGCTTTCTTT
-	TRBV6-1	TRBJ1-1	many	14	CASGPRQINTEAFF	TGTGCCAGCGGCCCCAGACAGATCAACACTGAAGCTTTCTTT
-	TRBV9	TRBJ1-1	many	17	CASSVAESLALNTEAFF	TGTGCCAGCAGCGTAGCAGAGTCGCTCGCACTGAACACTGAAGCTTTCTTT
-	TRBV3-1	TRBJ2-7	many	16	CASSQWVSSVYYEQYF	TGTGCCAGCAGCCAATGGGTCTCTAGCGTTTACTACGAGCAGTACTTC
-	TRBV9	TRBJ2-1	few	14	CASNLGGSYNEQFF	TGTGCCAGCAATCTAGGGGGGTCCTACAATGAGCAGTTCTTC
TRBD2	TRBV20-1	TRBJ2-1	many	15	CSATTGTRVYNEQFF	TGCAGTGCTACTACCGGGACTAGGGTTTACAATGAGCAGTTCTTC
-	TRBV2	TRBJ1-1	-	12	CASSEVSGEAFF	TGTGCCAGCAGTGAAGTCTCAGGTGAAGCTTTCTTT
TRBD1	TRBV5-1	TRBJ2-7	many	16	CASSRSGDSTPYEQYF	TGCGCCAGCAGCCGATCAGGGGACAGCACTCCCTACGAGCAGTACTTC
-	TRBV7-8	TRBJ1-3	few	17	CASSFGHQVGSGNTIYF	TGTGCCAGCAGCTTCGGCCACCAGGTCGGCTCTGGAAACACCATATATTTT
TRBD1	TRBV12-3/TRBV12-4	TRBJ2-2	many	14	CASSLQGDVGELFF	TGTGCCAGCAGTTTGCAGGGGGATGTCGGGGAGCTGTTTTTT
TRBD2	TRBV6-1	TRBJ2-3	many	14	CASRGGLGTDTQYF	TGTGCCAGTCGCGGGGGACTCGGCACAGATACGCAGTATTTT
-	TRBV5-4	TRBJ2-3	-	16	CASSVGTPTSTDTQYF	TGTGCCAGCAGCGTAGGGACACCAACTAGCACAGATACGCAGTATTTT
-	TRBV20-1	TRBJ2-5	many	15	CSARGRGGLQETQYF	TGCAGTGCTAGAGGGAGGGGGGGACTACAAGAGACCCAGTACTTC
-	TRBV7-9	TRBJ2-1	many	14	CASSLVSSPNEQFF	TGTGCCAGCAGCTTAGTGTCTAGCCCTAATGAGCAGTTCTTC
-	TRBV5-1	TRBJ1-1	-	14	CASSLGALAFEAFF	TGCGCCAGCAGCTTGGGTGCCCTGGCCTTTGAAGCTTTCTTT
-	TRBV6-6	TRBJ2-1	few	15	CASSYIGTGDNEQFF	TGTGCCAGCAGTTACATAGGTACTGGCGACAATGAGCAGTTCTTC
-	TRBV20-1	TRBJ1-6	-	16	CSARWDVGGYNSPLHF	TGCAGTGCTAGATGGGACGTAGGGGGCTATAATTCACCCCTCCACTTT
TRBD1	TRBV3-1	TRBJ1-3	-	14	CASSHGQGGNTIYF	TGTGCCAGCAGCCACGGACAGGGGGGAAACACCATATATTTT
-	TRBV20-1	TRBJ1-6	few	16	CSARDNRGGGNSPLHF	TGCAGTGCTAGAGATAATCGAGGGGGAGGAAATTCACCCCTCCACTTT
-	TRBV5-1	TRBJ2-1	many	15	CASSLEGWGAAEQFF	TGCGCCAGCAGCTTGGAAGGATGGGGAGCGGCTGAGCAGTTCTTC
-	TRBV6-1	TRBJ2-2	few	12	CASQSDTGELFF	TGTGCCAGCCAGTCTGACACCGGGGAGCTGTTTTTT
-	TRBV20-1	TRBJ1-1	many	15	CSARDIGRVDTEAFF	TGCAGTGCTAGAGATATTGGCAGGGTGGACACTGAAGCTTTCTTT